This TCR beta chain was observed in a study of monozygotic twins with inflammatory bowel disease. Study-level findings and limits: A single strong clonotype or signal linked to IBD was not supported.

Starting material for each TCR library was around 3,500 ng of total RNA. During cDNA synthesis, UMIs that each contained a 6-nucleotide sample barcode were added by means of template switching. From the 5' RACE reads, TCRdb lists one entry per CDR3 protein and no DNA. The repertoire table contains 120,000 to 150,000 distinct CDR3 sequences. The CDR3 runs 11 residues. Germline V CDR1 and CDR2: SGHAT, FQNNGV. A word on this clonotype: Its specificity is unknown.

Sequencing used blood. The receptor comes from a human donor with ulcerative colitis or Crohn's disease, or a healthy co-twin of an affected twin (not recorded which). The chain has TRBV11-2 and TRBJ2-5. The CDR3 spells CASSFTGTQYF. The variable domain in full, completed from reference TRBV11-2 and TRBJ2-5, reads EAGVAQSPRYKIIEKRQSVAFWCNPISGHATLYWYQQILGQGPKLLIQFQNNGVVDDSQLPKDRFSAERLKGVDSTLKIQPAKLEDSAVYLCASSFTGTQYFGPGTRLLVL.